This TCR beta chain was identified in a study of blood T cell repertoires in COVID-19. Study information: Samples of COVID-19 (acute and convalescent) were obtained from the United States, Italy and Spain. Sources were T cells, B-cell-depleted T cells, or PBMCs; the material itself was cDNA or gDNA.

This clone was picked up a small number of times. CDR3 length: 15 residues. Per germline, CDR1 MNHEY and CDR2 SVGAGI. The junction had 5 bases not matched to a gene; V was cut back by 6 bases and J by 0 bases. Per the study methods: How many nucleated cells were present was estimated from reference gene primer amplification. Here immunoSEQ multiplex PCR was the method, and the copy in TCRdb shows in-frame clones only, minus some. D and trimming were read from the DNA, whereas the V and J calls and clone size are those reported in that table. The repertoire includes under 75,000 clones, 81% of them detected once, and less than 20% sits in the top ten.

Sequencing input: peripheral blood. This chain connects TRBV6-5 to TRBJ2-5, with TRBD2 matching 9 bases. This receptor was taken from an elderly man with acute or convalescent COVID-19. The CDR3 reads CASRSGLANQETQYF. DNA for the CDR3: TGTGCCAGCAGATCCGGACTAGCGAACCAAGAGACCCAGTACTTC.